The source of this T cell receptor beta chain is a study of cytomegalovirus exposure and HLA in healthy donors. Study-wide findings and caveats: A few CMV-associated chains were confirmed in vitro to be specific for CMV antigens. V- and J-gene trimming in TCR beta was tied to a missense DCLRE1C variant by an analysis performed later. Beyond CMV serostatus, there was no information to go on about immune exposure. A likely sequencing artifact accounted for one observed cluster of highly shared sequence variants.

Per the germline V gene, CDR1 is LNHDA and CDR2 is SQIVND (reference sequence). CDR3 size: 17 residues. The germline V and J ends were trimmed by 5 bases and 0 bases, with 16 bases remaining between them. The PCR employed 60 Vbeta primers together with 13 Jbeta primers. The data were produced by immunoSEQ multiplex PCR, yet TCRdb's version contains in-frame clones alone and is incomplete. The sample includes roughly 120,000 clones, roughly 82% of them seen just once. In this sample, this clone turned up once. Its matching antigen is unknown. The sample taken for sequencing was PBMCs. The receptor comes from a human donor in good health. This chain joins TRBV19 and TRBJ1-4; D remains unclear. CDR3 sequence (DNA): TGTGCCAGTAGTTCCCTAGGGAGGAGGGCAACTAATGAAAAACTGTTTTTT. This encodes CASSSLGRRATNEKLFF.